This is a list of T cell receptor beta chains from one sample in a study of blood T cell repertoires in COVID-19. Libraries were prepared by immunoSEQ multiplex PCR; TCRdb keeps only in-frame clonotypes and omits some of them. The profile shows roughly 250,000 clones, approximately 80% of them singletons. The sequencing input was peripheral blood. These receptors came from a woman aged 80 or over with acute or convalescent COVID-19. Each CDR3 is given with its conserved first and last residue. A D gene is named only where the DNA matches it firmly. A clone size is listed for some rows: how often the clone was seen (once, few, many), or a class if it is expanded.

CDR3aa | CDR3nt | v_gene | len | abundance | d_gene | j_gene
CASSSGGRTDTQYF | TGTGCCAGCAGCTCAGGGGGTAGGACAGATACGCAGTATTTT | TRBV11-2 | 14 | . | TRBD1 | TRBJ2-3
CASSSLAAGSYEQYF | TGTGCCAGCAGTTCACTTGCAGCGGGATCCTACGAGCAGTACTTC | TRBV28 | 15 | . | TRBD2 | TRBJ2-7
CASSQAGQGNNEQFF | TGCGCCAGCAGCCAAGCGGGACAGGGGAACAATGAGCAGTTCTTC | TRBV4-1 | 15 | . | TRBD1 | TRBJ2-1
CATSSSRSQWQPQHF | TGTGCCACCAGCAGTTCGAGGAGTCAATGGCAGCCCCAGCATTTT | TRBV15 | 15 | . | . | TRBJ1-5
CAWSAPNGGTTDTQYF | TGTGCCTGGAGTGCCCCGAACGGGGGAACCACAGATACGCAGTATTTT | TRBV30 | 16 | . | . | TRBJ2-3
CSASGGGGDYGYTF | TGCAGTGCTAGTGGGGGGGGCGGAGACTATGGCTACACCTTC | TRBV20-1 | 14 | . | . | TRBJ1-2
CASSFDGPGEQYF | TGTGCCAGCAGCTTCGACGGCCCGGGGGAGCAGTACTTC | TRBV7-2 | 13 | few | . | TRBJ2-7
CASSRPTGALGTEAFF | TGTGCCAGCAGTCGACCGACAGGTGCGTTGGGCACTGAAGCTTTCTTT | TRBV27 | 16 | . | . | TRBJ1-1
CASSSQTARSSYEQYF | TGTGCCAGCAGCTCTCAGACAGCCCGAAGCTCCTACGAGCAGTACTTC | TRBV5-4 | 16 | . | . | TRBJ2-7
CASTPNSGLHSSSYEQYF | TGTGCCAGCACCCCCAACTCCGGACTCCACTCGAGCTCCTACGAGCAGTACTTC | TRBV21-1 | 18 | . | . | TRBJ2-7
CASSDPHTGYDGYTF | TGTGCCAGCAGTGACCCTCACACAGGCTACGATGGCTACACCTTC | TRBV25-1 | 15 | . | . | TRBJ1-2
CSASLRQNTGELFF | TGCAGCGCATCCCTACGACAGAACACCGGGGAGCTGTTTTTT | TRBV29-1 | 14 | . | . | TRBJ2-2
CASSLDGRGSYGYTF | TGTGCCAGCAGCTTGGACGGCAGGGGGTCCTATGGCTACACCTTC | TRBV5-5 | 15 | . | TRBD1 | TRBJ1-2
CASSNRGTGTDTQYF | TGTGCCAGCAGTAACAGGGGGACTGGAACAGATACGCAGTATTTT | TRBV2 | 15 | . | TRBD1 | TRBJ2-3
CASSGTVPGANVLTF | TGTGCCAGCAGTGGGACAGTCCCTGGGGCCAACGTCCTGACTTTC | TRBV2 | 15 | . | . | TRBJ2-6
CASSPGETQYF | TGTGCCAGTAGTCCCGGAGAGACCCAGTACTTC | TRBV19 | 11 | few | . | TRBJ2-5
CASSFTRGSETQYF | TGTGCTAGCAGCTTTACCAGGGGTTCGGAGACCCAGTACTTC | TRBV7-7 | 14 | few | . | TRBJ2-5
CASSQDASGGAAETQYF | TGCGCCAGCAGCCAAGATGCTAGCGGGGGGGCAGCGGAGACCCAGTACTTC | TRBV4-1 | 17 | . | TRBD2 | TRBJ2-5
CASSPGQVNTEAFF | TGTGCCAGCAGTCCTGGACAGGTGAACACTGAAGCTTTCTTT | TRBV6-5 | 14 | once | TRBD1 | TRBJ1-1
CASSGYRGRLINYGYTF | TGTGCCAGCAGTGGGTACAGGGGGCGTCTTATAAACTATGGCTACACCTTC | TRBV2 | 17 | . | TRBD1 | TRBJ1-2
CASSFDSETTSEQFF | TGTGCCAGCAGCTTTGACAGTGAAACTACAAGTGAGCAGTTCTTC | TRBV11-2 | 15 | few | . | TRBJ2-1
CASSPIKETQYF | TGTGCCAGCTCACCTATAAAAGAGACCCAGTACTTC | TRBV18 | 12 | . | . | TRBJ2-5
CASSQQLAGETQYF | TGTGCCAGCAGCCAACAACTAGCGGGTGAGACCCAGTACTTC | TRBV14 | 14 | . | TRBD2 | TRBJ2-5
CASSSNWGGSGNTIYF | TGCGCCAGCAGCTCCAACTGGGGGGGCTCTGGAAACACCATATATTTT | TRBV5-1 | 16 | . | . | TRBJ1-3
CASSIGGAGTRSNYGYTF | TGTGCCAGTAGTATAGGCGGGGCAGGAACACGTTCTAACTATGGCTACACCTTC | TRBV19 | 18 | . | . | TRBJ1-2
CASSPISGGLFEKLFF | TGCGCCAGCAGCCCCATTAGTGGAGGGTTATTCGAAAAACTGTTTTTT | TRBV4-1 | 16 | few | . | TRBJ1-4
CASSSPSSGGATDTQYF | TGTGCCAGCAGCTCCCCGTCGAGCGGGGGGGCAACAGATACGCAGTATTTT | TRBV5-4 | 17 | . | TRBD2 | TRBJ2-3
CASGQVWETQYF | TGTGCCAGCGGACAGGTGTGGGAGACCCAGTACTTC | TRBV2 | 12 | . | TRBD1 | TRBJ2-5
CASEVGGGNTEAFF | TGTGCCAGCGAGGTAGGGGGTGGGAACACTGAAGCTTTCTTT | TRBV2 | 14 | . | . | TRBJ1-1
CASSLAQDTTF | TGTGCCAGCAGCTTAGCGCAGGACACCACCTTC | TRBV7-9 | 11 | . | . | TRBJ1-2
CASSVNREGETQYF | TGTGCCAGCAGCGTAAATCGGGAAGGAGAGACCCAGTACTTC | TRBV9 | 14 | once | . | TRBJ2-5
CASSRDRPYSGNTIYF | TGTGCCAGCAGCCGGGACAGACCATACTCTGGAAACACCATATATTTT | TRBV5-6 | 16 | few | TRBD1 | TRBJ1-3
CASSQTAGTEAFF | TGCGCCAGCAGCCAAACGGCGGGCACTGAAGCTTTCTTT | TRBV4-1 | 13 | once | . | TRBJ1-1
CASSPYETDTEAFF | TGTGCCAGCTCACCATACGAAACAGACACTGAAGCTTTCTTT | TRBV18 | 14 | once | . | TRBJ1-1
CASSHGPSYEQYF | TGTGCCAGCAGCCATGGGCCTTCCTACGAGCAGTACTTC | TRBV7-6 | 13 | . | . | TRBJ2-7
CASRGGSSYNSPLHF | TGCGCCAGTAGGGGGGGGAGCTCCTATAATTCACCCCTCCACTTT | TRBV10-2 | 15 | . | . | TRBJ1-6
CASRTGTGNGYTF | TGTGCCAGCAGGACCGGGACAGGGAACGGCTACACCTTC | TRBV12-3/TRBV12-4 | 13 | . | TRBD1 | TRBJ1-2
CATSVFPPGTQYF | TGTGCCACCAGTGTATTCCCTCCAGGGACGCAGTATTTT | TRBV24-1 | 13 | once | . | TRBJ2-3
CAWTQSSGFDQPQHF | TGTGCCTGGACCCAAAGTAGTGGTTTCGATCAGCCCCAGCATTTT | TRBV30 | 15 | . | . | TRBJ1-5
CASRQAGASTDTQYF | TGTGCCAGCAGACAAGCGGGGGCGAGCACAGATACGCAGTATTTT | TRBV6-1 | 15 | . | TRBD2 | TRBJ2-3
CSVGSGGYTYEQYF | TGCAGCGTTGGTAGCGGGGGGTACACCTACGAGCAGTACTTC | TRBV29-1 | 14 | . | TRBD2 | TRBJ2-7
CASKELAGNTGELFF | TGTGCCAGTAAAGAACTAGCGGGGAACACCGGGGAGCTGTTTTTT | TRBV19 | 15 | . | TRBD2 | TRBJ2-2
CASSPSQTGQQETQYF | TGTGCCAGCTCACCAAGCCAGACGGGACAGCAAGAGACCCAGTACTTC | TRBV18 | 16 | . | TRBD1 | TRBJ2-5
CASSASGNQPQHF | TGTGCCAGCAGCGCTTCGGGGAATCAGCCCCAGCATTTT | TRBV7-9 | 13 | . | . | TRBJ1-5
CAGAGGFQETQYF | TGTGCCGGAGCGGGGGGTTTTCAAGAGACCCAGTACTTC | TRBV30 | 13 | . | TRBD2 | TRBJ2-5
CASSMDRGDYGYTF | TGTGCCAGCAGTATGGACAGGGGAGACTATGGCTACACCTTC | TRBV2 | 14 | . | TRBD1 | TRBJ1-2
CASTSGLRNTEAFF | TGTGCCAGCACCTCGGGACTCAGGAACACTGAAGCTTTCTTT | TRBV2 | 14 | . | . | TRBJ1-1
CASSLSAGATYEQYF | TGCGCCAGCAGCTTGTCAGCAGGGGCTACCTACGAGCAGTACTTC | TRBV5-1 | 15 | . | . | TRBJ2-7
CASNIGGVGQPQHF | TGTGCCAGCAACATCGGAGGGGTTGGTCAGCCCCAGCATTTT | TRBV28 | 14 | . | . | TRBJ1-5
CASSLEPGGLAGANVLTF | TGCGCCAGCAGCTTGGAGCCGGGGGGGCTAGCTGGGGCCAACGTCCTGACTTTC | TRBV5-1 | 18 | . | TRBD2 | TRBJ2-6
CASSQRLGQKNTEAFF | TGTGCCAGCAGCCAAAGATTGGGACAGAAGAACACTGAAGCTTTCTTT | TRBV3-1/TRBV3-2 | 16 | . | TRBD1 | TRBJ1-1
CASSERGYEQYF | TGTGCCAGCAGTGAAAGGGGCTACGAGCAGTACTTC | TRBV2 | 12 | . | . | TRBJ2-7
CASSLLGQGNNSPLHF | TGTGCCAGCAGTTTATTGGGACAGGGTAACAATTCACCCCTCCACTTT | TRBV28 | 16 | . | TRBD1 | TRBJ1-6